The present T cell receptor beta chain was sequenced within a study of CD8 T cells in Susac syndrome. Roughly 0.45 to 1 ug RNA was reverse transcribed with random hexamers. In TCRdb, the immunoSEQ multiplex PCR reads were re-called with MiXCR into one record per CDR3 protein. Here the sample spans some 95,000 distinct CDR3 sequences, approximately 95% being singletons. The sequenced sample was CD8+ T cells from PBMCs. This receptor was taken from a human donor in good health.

As DNA, the CDR3 is TGCGCCAGCAGCCTAGGGGGGTTTAACACCGGGGAGCTGTTTTTT. It encodes CASSLGGFNTGELFF. The chain is built from TRBV4-1 and TRBJ2-2, with D possibly being TRBD1 or TRBD2 (6 bases each). The CDR3 is made up of 15 amino acids. Germline V gene data show CDR1 as MGHRA and CDR2 as YSYEKL. V was cut by 4 bases and J by 2 bases, with 11 bases left in between.